This is a list of T cell receptor beta chains from one sample in a study of vaccination and CD4 T cells after COVID-19. TCRdb fed the PCR reads into MiXCR, producing one record per CDR3 protein. The repertoire holds roughly 7,900 distinct CDR3 sequences, with more than 20% as singletons. Their target antigens are unknown. Sequenced: cultured CD4+ T cells from blood. Receptors originate from a human donor with COVID-19. Each CDR3 is given with its conserved first and last residue. Each record gives: D gene, clone size, CDR3 length, V gene, J gene, CDR3 DNA, CDR3 protein. The D gene is left open where the match is weak. Some rows have no size entry. The others give once, few or many, or a class for an expanded clone.

-	few	15	TRBV7-9	TRBJ2-3	TGTGCCAGCAGCCCGTGGGCGGCGTACCTCTTTACGCAGTATTTT	CASSPWAAYLFTQYF
-	-	11	TRBV28	TRBJ1-2	TGTGCCAGCAGGGGCCGTGGTGGCTACACCTTC	CASRGRGGYTF
-	few	12	TRBV19	TRBJ1-2	TGTGCCAGTAGTATATTAGGGGTCGGCTACACCTTC	CASSILGVGYTF
-	-	12	TRBV2	TRBJ2-1	TGTGCCAGCAGTGACAGGGACAATGAGCAGTTCTTC	CASSDRDNEQFF
-	few	16	TRBV2	TRBJ2-6	TGTGCCAGCAGCCCCTCCGGGGCGTCTGGGGCCAACGTCCTGACTTTC	CASSPSGASGANVLTF
-	-	17	TRBV24-1	TRBJ2-4	TGTGCCACCAGTGACCCCGGGACACTTGTAGCCAAAAACATTCAGTACTTC	CATSDPGTLVAKNIQYF
TRBD1	-	15	TRBV19	TRBJ1-3	TGTGCCAGTAATCCGGGACAGCTCTCTGGAAACACCATATATTTT	CASNPGQLSGNTIYF
-	-	13	TRBV18	TRBJ2-3	TGTGCCAGCTCACCACCGGGTAGGGATACGCAGTATTTT	CASSPPGRDTQYF
-	few	11	TRBV29-1	TRBJ1-1	TGCAGCGTTACAGGCAGTCCTGAAGCTTTCTTT	CSVTGSPEAFF
TRBD1	-	15	TRBV5-4	TRBJ1-1	TGTGCCAGCAGCTTGGGGGGGACAGGGGGCGCGAGAGCTTTCTTT	CASSLGGTGGARAFF
TRBD1	-	14	TRBV5-1	TRBJ2-5	TGCGCCAGCAGCTCACAGGGGCCCCAAGAGACCCAGTACTTC	CASSSQGPQETQYF
-	-	13	TRBV12-3/TRBV12-4	TRBJ1-2	TGTGCCAGCAGTTTAGACAACGCCTATGGCTACACCTTC	CASSLDNAYGYTF
-	-	14	TRBV5-1	TRBJ2-3	TGCGCCAGCAGCTTACGGAAAAGCACAGATACGCAGTATTTT	CASSLRKSTDTQYF
-	medium-sized	13	TRBV6-1	TRBJ1-5	TGTGCCAGCAGTAAGGACCGGAATCAGCCCCAGCATTTT	CASSKDRNQPQHF
TRBD1	medium-sized	14	TRBV6-1	TRBJ1-2	TGTGCCAGCAGCGACGGCGGGACAGACTATGGCTACACCTTC	CASSDGGTDYGYTF
TRBD2	-	14	TRBV12-3/TRBV12-4	TRBJ2-1	TGTGCCAGCAGTTTGGGGGGGAGGGACAATGAGCAGTTCTTC	CASSLGGRDNEQFF
TRBD1	few	15	TRBV19	TRBJ1-5	TGTGCCAGTAGTACTCGACAGGGGGGGGGTATCGCCCAGCATTTT	CASSTRQGGGIAQHF
TRBD2	-	14	TRBV20-1	TRBJ2-1	TGCAGTGCTCCTAGCGGGAGAGGTTACAATGAGCAGTTCTTC	CSAPSGRGYNEQFF
-	few	15	TRBV10-3	TRBJ1-3	TGTGCCATCTCCCGCCAGACTCCCTCTGGAAACACCATATATTTT	CAISRQTPSGNTIYF
-	few	17	TRBV19	TRBJ1-5	TGTGCCAGTGGGGGGGCCCCAGGGGTAGGTAGCAATCAGCCCCAGCATTTT	CASGGAPGVGSNQPQHF
TRBD1	few	16	TRBV20-1	TRBJ1-4	TGCAGTGCTACCATTCGTGGGGGACAGGTGTACCAAAAACTGTTTTTT	CSATIRGGQVYQKLFF
TRBD1	few	17	TRBV11-2	TRBJ1-6	TGTGCCAGCAGCTTAGTCAGGGGGGCTCAGGATAATTCACCCCTCCACTTT	CASSLVRGAQDNSPLHF
-	few	13	TRBV14	TRBJ1-2	TGTGCCAGCAGCCAAGATTACTCCCATGGCTACACCTTC	CASSQDYSHGYTF
-	-	14	TRBV10-1	TRBJ2-2	TGCGCCAGCAGGATCAGGGAAGGGACCGGGGAGCTGTTTTTT	CASRIREGTGELFF
-	-	13	TRBV6-1	TRBJ1-6	TGTGCCAGCATGAGGGGATGGGGTTCACCCCTCCACTTT	CASMRGWGSPLHF
-	-	15	TRBV11-2	TRBJ2-1	TGTGCCAGCAGCTTCGACCCCGGGACGAACAATGAGCAGTTCTTC	CASSFDPGTNNEQFF
TRBD1	few	13	TRBV11-1	TRBJ1-1	TGTGCCAGCAGCCTACAGGGGGCCTCTGAAGCTTTCTTT	CASSLQGASEAFF
-	-	15	TRBV20-1	TRBJ2-2	TGCAGTGCTAGGCTGGGGCGGGTAACAACCGGGGAGCTGTTTTTT	CSARLGRVTTGELFF
TRBD1	few	15	TRBV7-2	TRBJ1-6	TGTGCCAGCAGCTTGGGACAGGGAGGGAATTCACCCCTCCACTTT	CASSLGQGGNSPLHF
-	-	13	TRBV7-2	TRBJ1-5	TGTGCCAGCAGTAGATCTAGCAATCAGCCCCAGCATTTT	CASSRSSNQPQHF
-	-	17	TRBV5-1	TRBJ2-6	TGCGCCAGCAGCTTAATGGGGTCCCAGTCTGGGGCCAACGTCCTGACTTTC	CASSLMGSQSGANVLTF
TRBD1	-	13	TRBV30	TRBJ1-5	TGTGCCTGGGGCTCGGGACAGGGGAGGCCCCAGCATTTT	CAWGSGQGRPQHF
TRBD2	few	14	TRBV6-2/TRBV6-3	TRBJ2-1	TGTGCCAGCAGAAATTTTGGACTAGCGGATGAGCAGTTCTTC	CASRNFGLADEQFF
-	medium-sized	17	TRBV5-4	TRBJ2-5	TGTGCCAGCAGCTTGGAAGCGCGCCTAAAGAGCCAAGAGACCCAGTACTTC	CASSLEARLKSQETQYF
TRBD2	-	17	TRBV19	TRBJ2-1	TGTGCCAGTACTTCTCCTTACAGACTAGCGGGGAGGGATGAGCAGTTCTTC	CASTSPYRLAGRDEQFF
-	-	12	TRBV7-9	TRBJ2-3	TGTGCCAGCAGCTGGGACACAGATACGCAGTATTTT	CASSWDTDTQYF
-	-	16	TRBV2	TRBJ2-7	TGTGCCAGCAGTGGGCTGGTTGCAACAGCATCCTACGAGCAGTACTTC	CASSGLVATASYEQYF
-	-	14	TRBV6-1	TRBJ1-3	TGTGCCAGCAGCACAGGGCCGCCTGGAAACACCATATATTTT	CASSTGPPGNTIYF
TRBD2	few	15	TRBV20-1	TRBJ2-7	TGCAGTGCCAAGATTGGTAGCGGGCGTTCCTACGAGCAGTACTTC	CSAKIGSGRSYEQYF
TRBD1	-	18	TRBV5-3	TRBJ1-5	TGTGCCCCCCGTCCCTATTCAAGACAGGGGACCTTCAATCAGCCCCAGCATTTT	CAPRPYSRQGTFNQPQHF
TRBD2	-	17	TRBV5-4	TRBJ2-2	TGTGCCAGCAGCTCGACCCCGGGACTAGCGGGGACCGGGGAGCTGTTTTTT	CASSSTPGLAGTGELFF
-	-	13	TRBV5-1	TRBJ2-7	TGCGCCAGAAGCGGTGACAACCCCTACGAGCAGTACTTC	CARSGDNPYEQYF
-	few	18	TRBV2	TRBJ2-4	TGTGCCAGCAGTGAAGGAGTCGGGCAGTTCCTCGCCAAAAACATTCAGTACTTC	CASSEGVGQFLAKNIQYF
TRBD1	-	15	TRBV5-1	TRBJ1-1	TGCGCCAGCAGCCTGACGGGGACAGGGAACACTGAAGCTTTCTTT	CASSLTGTGNTEAFF
-	-	11	TRBV5-1	TRBJ2-7	TGCGCCAGCAGCTTGGGCTTGGAGCAGTACTTC	CASSLGLEQYF
TRBD1	-	16	TRBV18	TRBJ2-5	TGTGCCAGCTCACCGGAAGGGACAGGGGGACAAGAGACCCAGTACTTC	CASSPEGTGGQETQYF